The clone carrying this T cell receptor (beta chain) was picked up a small number of times. Its antigen is still unknown. Unmatched junction bases numbered 3, after V lost 4 bases and J lost 6 bases. The CDR3 extends over 13 amino acids. Germline lookup yields CDR1 MDHEN and CDR2 SYDVKM. This sample was included in a study of STAT5B mutations in CD4+ large granular lymphocyte leukemia. Clones were sequenced by immunoSEQ multiplex PCR, and TCRdb holds only the in-frame ones, with some missing. This sample has 30,000 to 40,000 clones, with roughly 85% found just once. General study points: TRBV06-family usage was enriched in top patient clones (8/27) versus controls (2/35). CD4-sorted patient repertoires seemed more clonal than healthy CD4+ repertoires.

The receptor comes from a human donor in good health. Sequencing was done on a sample of CD4+ T cells from blood buffy coats. The chain joins TRBV28 to TRBJ2-1; 7 bases agree with TRBD2. In DNA form, the CDR3 reads TGTGCCAGCAGTTGGACTAGTCGCAATGAGCAGTTCTTC. Translating gives CASSWTSRNEQFF.